This T cell receptor beta chain is drawn from a study of early T cells in non-severe SARS-CoV-2 infection. Study summary: Sequencing was performed on bulk RNA from unsorted whole blood, leaving chains unpaired.

This clonotype showed up many times. Individual cDNA molecules received unique molecular identifiers during library preparation. TCRdb ran MiXCR on the 5' RACE reads and lists one entry per CDR3 protein. This sample has fewer than 85,000 distinct CDR3 sequences; around an eighth occur once, and the top ten carry about 1.3%. The sample consisted of whole blood. This TCR was recovered from an adult who was a healthcare worker with PCR-confirmed SARS-CoV-2 infection or an uninfected control (not recorded which).

The CDR3 sequence: CASSSVYYNSPLHF. In DNA form, the CDR3 reads TGTGCCAGCAGCTCGGTTTACTATAATTCACCCCTCCACTTT. The chain is built from TRBV5-6 and TRBJ1-6; D gene ambiguous. The germline gives CDR1 SGHDT, CDR2 YYEEEE. The ends were cut back, 3 bases at V and 3 bases at J, with 7 bases in the middle. This CDR3 spans 14 amino acids.